Listed below are T cell receptor beta chains from one sample, sequenced in a study of cytomegalovirus exposure and HLA in healthy donors. The repertoire was sequenced with immunoSEQ multiplex PCR; TCRdb's copy has only in-frame clones and lacks some. The table lists around 180,000 clones, more than 80% of them singletons, with 4.8% in the top ten. The sample taken for sequencing was PBMCs. These receptors all stem from a man aged 18 to 30 in good health and CMV-seronegative. CDR3s leave out the opening cysteine and the closing phenylalanine or tryptophan. Fields, in order: CDR3 length, V gene, CDR3 protein.

17,TRBV5-4,ASSLPHPSPRTGGTEAF
11,TRBV28,ASSLQTKNIQY
12,TRBV5-6,ASSLTQGRDGYT
12,TRBV19,ASSLSGRRDEQY
12,TRBV6-6,ASSATGLYNEQF
10,TRBV6-6,ASRPGAETQY
14,TRBV6-5,ASSWTKTGDEYEQY
14,TRBV6-6,ASIPTAGGVWNEQF
16,TRBV28,ASSLNPAKWTASYEQY
17,TRBV4-1,ASSQGRAGHLSWHYGYT
9,TRBV7-9,ASSSVVFPF
12,TRBV28,ASRTQAGGLEQY
12,TRBV29-1,SVVRPAPYNEQF
13,TRBV14,ASSQDLGPHIEQF
12,TRBV11-2,ASSSTTDSYEQY
11,TRBV6-5,ASNPQGSGGYT
11,TRBV2,ASSEIRTGGVY
10,TRBV29-1,SVWVGEDGYT
10,TRBV19,ASSQGLGEQY
12,TRBV19,ASSIRREVTEAF
13,TRBV7-2,ASSSSAGQAYEQY
14,TRBV10-3,AISESIQGLSDEQF
12,TRBV9,ASSSGAGGTEAF
13,TRBV28,ASSTAEGGRSPLH
11,TRBV5-1,ASRDGGDTEAF
13,TRBV27,ASSLYNRGNQPQH
16,TRBV4-1,ASSPLDPGTGKRYEQY
12,TRBV7-6,ASSLAGQGDEQY
9,TRBV20-1,SARANNEQF
13,TRBV6-1,ASSEGASGPLRKY
11,TRBV6-5,ASSYWQAYGYT
12,TRBV27,ASRETGTGTEAF
12,TRBV7-9,ASSLEGVQETQY
12,TRBV14,ASSLGLGRDTQY
13,TRBV18,ASSPGGAAYNEQF
11,TRBV9,ASSVALGGVAF
14,TRBV29-1,SADGLAGRGGETQY
11,TRBV6-1,ASSELAGYEQY
12,TRBV7-8,ASSPVTANTEAF
14,TRBV28,ASGGTGNSGANVLT
14,TRBV7-3,ASSLYGGPGTDTQY
12,TRBV7-2,ASSLMHSGNTIY
10,TRBV19,ASGGGLQPQH
12,TRBV7-9,ASSPGLSTDTQY
11,TRBV29-1,SFARQDLWGYT
11,TRBV29-1,TIGRGEGQPQH
15,TRBV15,ATSRRPLSDNPYEQY
13,TRBV4-1,ASSHNTGLNNEQF
11,TRBV27,ASGRGLASPLH
15,TRBV9,ASSPSTGSATNEKLF